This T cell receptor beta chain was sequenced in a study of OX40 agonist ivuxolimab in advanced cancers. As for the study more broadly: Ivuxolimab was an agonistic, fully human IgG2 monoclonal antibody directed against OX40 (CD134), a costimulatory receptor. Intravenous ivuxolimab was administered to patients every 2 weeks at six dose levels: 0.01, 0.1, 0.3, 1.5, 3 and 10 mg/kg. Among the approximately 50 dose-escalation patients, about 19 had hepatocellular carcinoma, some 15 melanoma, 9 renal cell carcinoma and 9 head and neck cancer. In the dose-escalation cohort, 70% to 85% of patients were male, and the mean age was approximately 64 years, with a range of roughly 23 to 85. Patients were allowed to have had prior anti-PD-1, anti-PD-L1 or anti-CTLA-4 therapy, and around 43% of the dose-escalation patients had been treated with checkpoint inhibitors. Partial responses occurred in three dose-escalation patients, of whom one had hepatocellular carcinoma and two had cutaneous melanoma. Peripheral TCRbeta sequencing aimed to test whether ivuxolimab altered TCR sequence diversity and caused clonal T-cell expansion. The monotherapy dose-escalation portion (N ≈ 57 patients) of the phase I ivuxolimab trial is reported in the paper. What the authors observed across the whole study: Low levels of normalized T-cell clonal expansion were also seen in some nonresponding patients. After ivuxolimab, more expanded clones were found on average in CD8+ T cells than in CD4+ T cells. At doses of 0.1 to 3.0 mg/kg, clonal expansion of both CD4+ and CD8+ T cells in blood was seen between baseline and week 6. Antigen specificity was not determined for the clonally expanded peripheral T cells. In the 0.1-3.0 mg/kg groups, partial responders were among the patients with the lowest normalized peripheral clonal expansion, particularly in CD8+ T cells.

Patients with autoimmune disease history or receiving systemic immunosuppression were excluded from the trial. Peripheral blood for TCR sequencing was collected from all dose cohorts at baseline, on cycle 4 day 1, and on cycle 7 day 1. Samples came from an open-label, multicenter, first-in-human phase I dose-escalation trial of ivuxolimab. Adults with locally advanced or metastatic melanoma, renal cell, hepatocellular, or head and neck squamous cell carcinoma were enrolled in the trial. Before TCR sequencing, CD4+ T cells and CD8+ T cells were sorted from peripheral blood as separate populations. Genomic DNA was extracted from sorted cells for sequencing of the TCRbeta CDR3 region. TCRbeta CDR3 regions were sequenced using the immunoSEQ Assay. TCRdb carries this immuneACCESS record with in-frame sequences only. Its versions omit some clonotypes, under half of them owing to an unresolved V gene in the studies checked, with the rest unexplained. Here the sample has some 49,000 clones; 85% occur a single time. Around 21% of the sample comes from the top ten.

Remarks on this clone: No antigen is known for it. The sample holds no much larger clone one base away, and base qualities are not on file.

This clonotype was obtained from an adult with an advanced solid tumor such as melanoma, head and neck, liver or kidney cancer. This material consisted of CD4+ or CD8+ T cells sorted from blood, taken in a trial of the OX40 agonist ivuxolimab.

The CDR3 region has the sequence CASSFRQGSNTGELFF. In nucleotide form, the sequence is TGTGCCAGCAGTTTCCGACAGGGCTCGAACACCGGGGAGCTGTTTTTT. Recombination connected TRBV6-5 to TRBJ2-2, with 7 middle bases fitting TRBD1. Trimming accounts for 4 bases at V and 0 bases at J, while the number of junction bases matched to no gene is 5. Via the germline V gene, CDR1 is MNHEY and CDR2 SVGAGI. From cysteine to phenylalanine, the CDR3 is 16 amino acids long. Only CDR3 DNA is held: 48 bases, read in frame from base 1.